One and the same sample provided the 28 T cell receptor beta chains below, sequenced in a study of cytomegalovirus exposure and HLA in healthy donors. A multiplex PCR was run with 60 Vbeta primers and 13 Jbeta primers. The assay was immunoSEQ multiplex PCR, and TCRdb's table has in-frame clones only and misses some. The sample lists 100,000 to 150,000 clones, around four fifths occurring once. The sequenced sample consisted of PBMCs. These receptors originate from a woman aged 35 to 49 in good health and CMV-seropositive.

The V gene is TRBV18, the J gene TRBJ1-2; no clear D gene. This CDR3 is 17 amino acids long. Trimming pared 0 bases from V and 0 bases from J, leaving 14 bases between. Germline assignment: CDR1 KGHSH and CDR2 LQKENI. Here the CDR3 reads CASSPPAFDGANYGYTF. CDR3 in DNA: TGTGCCAGCTCACCACCGGCATTTGATGGAGCTAACTATGGCTACACCTTC.

This clone was seen only a few times. This chain joins TRBV5-1 and TRBJ2-7; 7 bases map to TRBD2. The CDR3 runs 16 residues. The V gene's germline CDR1 is SGHRS and CDR2 YFSETQ. V lost 3 bases, J lost 2 bases, and 11 bases stayed unmatched. The CDR3: CASSSITGTNTYEQYF. The CDR3 coding sequence is TGCGCCAGCAGCTCCATAACCGGGACTAACACCTACGAGCAGTACTTC. The whole variable domain, remainder taken from reference TRBV5-1 and TRBJ2-7, is KAGVTQTPRYLIKTRGQQVTLSCSPISGHRSVSWYQQTPGQGLQFLFEYFSETQRNKGNFPGRFSGRQFSNSRSEMNVSTLELGDSALYLCASSSITGTNTYEQYFGPGTRLTVT.

The chain links TRBV19 to TRBJ1-4, with 7 bases lining up with TRBD1. Looked up from germline, CDR1 is LNHDA and CDR2 is SQIVND (reference sequence). V was pared by 7 bases and J by 3 bases, with 5 bases of the junction left unmatched. The CDR3 spans 14 residues. CDR3 amino acids: CASNHRGSNEKLFF. CDR3 sequence (DNA): TGTGCCAGTAACCACAGGGGCTCTAATGAAAAACTGTTTTTT. Full variable domain (rest looked up from reference TRBV19 and TRBJ1-4): DGGITQSPKYLFRKEGQNVTLSCEQNLNHDAMYWYRQDPGQGLRLIYYSQIVNDFQKGDIAEGYSVSREKKESFPLTVTSAQKNPTAFYLCASNHRGSNEKLFFGSGTQLSVL.

The CDR3 spells CASSLTTGDGQPQHF. CDR3 DNA sequence: TGCGCCAGCAGCCTAACGACAGGGGATGGTCAGCCCCAGCATTTT. The chain carries TRBV5-1 and TRBJ1-5; 8 nucleotides agree with TRBD1. V was clipped by 4 bases and J by 6 bases; unmatched bases: 9. This CDR3 is 15 amino acids long. Germline V gene sequence: CDR1 SGHRS, CDR2 YFSETQ.

The gene calls are TRBV5-1 and TRBJ1-3; possible D gene TRBD1, 5 bases. Between the trimmed V and J ends, which lost 3 bases and 4 bases, there was a span of 17 bases. Germline V gene sequence: CDR1 SGHRS, CDR2 YFSETQ. The CDR3 consists of 16 residues. CDR3 loop: CASSSAGGIGGNTIYF. CDR3 DNA sequence: TGCGCCAGCAGCTCCGCCGGGGGTATCGGAGGAAACACCATATATTTT.

V is TRBV18 and J is TRBJ1-3, with D perhaps matching TRBD1 (6 bases). Trimming cost V 3 bases and J 0 bases, with 21 bases left between them. Germline values: CDR1 KGHSH, CDR2 LQKENI. The CDR3 runs to 19 residues. CDR3 DNA: TGTGCCAGCTCACCTATGGAGTTGGACAGTATTCACTCTGGAAACACCATATATTTT. Protein product: CASSPMELDSIHSGNTIYF.

J is TRBJ2-7 and V is TRBV5-4; possibly TRBD1 for D (5 bases). The CDR3 is made up of 15 amino acids. Trimming removed 5 bases at V and 0 bases at J, with 15 bases between. Germline loops: CDR1 SGHNT, CDR2 YYREEE (reference sequence). In nucleotides, the CDR3 is TGTGCCAGCAGACCAGACAGCACCTACTCCTACGAGCAGTACTTC. This translates into CASRPDSTYSYEQYF.

V gene TRBV7-3 combines with J gene TRBJ2-3; D might be TRBD1 (6 bases). The germline V gene has CDR1 SGHTA and CDR2 FQGTGA. V was cut by 5 bases and J by 2 bases, with 11 bases left in between. The CDR3 runs 14 residues. This CDR3 reads CASSRQAVTDTQYF. The DNA of the CDR3 is TGTGCCAGCAGCCGACAGGCCGTCACAGATACGCAGTATTTT.

This clone has more than one count but fewer than ten. This sequence joins TRBV5-6 and TRBJ1-6, with unresolved D. Germline V CDR1 and CDR2: SGHDT, YYEEEE. The CDR3 is 16 amino acids. The V gene lost 1 base and the J gene lost 0 bases, with 8 bases spanning the gap. The DNA of the CDR3 is TGTGCCAGCAGCTTGTTCGGGGTCTCCTATAATTCACCCCTCCACTTT. This encodes CASSLFGVSYNSPLHF.

In the case of this clone: This CDR3 is missing its conserved last phenylalanine or tryptophan, likely due to a read error. The J gene is TRBJ2-7, the V gene TRBV27, with TRBD1 matching 7 bases. CDR3 length equals 17 residues. Trimming cost V 0 bases and J 2 bases; bases outside gene matches: 10. Germline lookup yields CDR1 MNHEY and CDR2 SMNVEV (reference sequence). This chain's CDR3 is CASSLSSGQKFPYEQYL. CDR3 sequence (DNA): TGTGCCAGCAGTTTATCGTCGGGACAGAAATTTCCCTACGAGCAGTACCTC.

The chain has TRBV28 and TRBJ1-2; maybe TRBD1 (5 bases). Germline assignment: CDR1 MDHEN and CDR2 SYDVKM. Trimming stripped 3 bases from V and 5 bases from J, with 13 bases between. CDR3 length equals 14 residues. As DNA, the CDR3 is TGTGCCAGCAGTTTTTTTGGGGCACAGTATGGCTACACCTTC. Its translation: CASSFFGAQYGYTF.

This clone was detected only once. The V and J genes are TRBV6-1 and TRBJ1-2, with 7 bases fitting TRBD1. There are 13 residues in the CDR3. V lost 6 bases, J lost 4 bases, and 5 bases stayed unmatched. Germline V lookup: CDR1 MNHNS, CDR2 SASEGT. The CDR3 coding sequence is TGTGCCAGCAGACCCGGGACAGTCTATGGCTACACCTTC. Protein sequence: CASRPGTVYGYTF.

The gene calls are TRBV30 and TRBJ1-1, with TRBD1 identical over 7 bases. Germline V lookup: CDR1 GTSNPN, CDR2 SVGIG (reference sequence). Losses at the gene ends were 2 bases for V and 4 bases for J; bases not matched to a gene: 7. The CDR3 loop spans 14 amino acids. In nucleotides, the CDR3 is TGTGCCTGGAGTCGGGGCAGGGGGGTCACTGAAGCTTTCTTT. Translation gives CAWSRGRGVTEAFF.

This sequence joins TRBV20-1 and TRBJ1-2, with D uncertain. The CDR3 consists of 11 residues. CDR1 is DFQATT and CDR2 is SNEGSKA in the germline V gene (reference sequence). The CDR3 spells CQTDGGYGYTF. The CDR3 DNA reads as TGCCAGACTGATGGTGGTTATGGCTACACCTTC.

This rearrangement joins TRBV19 to TRBJ1-1, with 7 bases matching TRBD1. Trimming took 2 bases from V and 4 from J; bases not matched to a gene: 7. The length of the CDR3 is 15 residues. Germline CDR1 and CDR2: LNHDA and SQIVND (reference sequence). The CDR3 spells CASSISQGESTEAFF. CDR3 DNA sequence: TGTGCCAGTAGTATAAGCCAGGGGGAGAGCACTGAAGCTTTCTTT.

This clone was seen once. The chain carries TRBV2 and TRBJ2-1; TRBD2 is a possible D gene (6 bases). Germline CDR1 reads SNHLY; CDR2 reads FYNNEI. The V and J ends lost 0 bases and 9 bases respectively, with 18 bases between them. This CDR3 has 16 amino acids. The CDR3 reads CASSEAAGFLSFEQFF. The CDR3, as DNA: TGTGCCAGCAGTGAAGCCGCGGGGTTTCTGTCATTTGAGCAGTTCTTC.

The CDR3 region is CAIHDRDEKLFF. CDR3 in DNA: TGTGCCATCCACGACAGGGACGAAAAACTGTTTTTT. This chain uses TRBV28 with TRBJ1-4; 7 bases align to TRBD1. This CDR3 spans 12 amino acids. The V gene's germline CDR1 is MDHEN and CDR2 SYDVKM. Trimming at V came to 10 bases and at J to 8 bases, leaving 7 bases not matched to a gene.

The V and J genes are TRBV27 and TRBJ1-1; TRBD1 aligns across 7 bases. The V and J ends lost 9 bases and 1 base, in that order; junction bases with no gene match: 8. The germline gives CDR1 MNHEY, CDR2 SMNVEV (reference sequence). The CDR3 runs 14 residues. The CDR3 sequence: CASRQGRQNTEAFF. CDR3 nucleotides: TGTGCCAGTAGACAGGGAAGACAGAACACTGAAGCTTTCTTT.

V is TRBV30 and J is TRBJ2-1; 8 bases align to TRBD1. The CDR3 sequence is 15 residues long. The germline gives CDR1 GTSNPN, CDR2 SVGIG (reference sequence). V dropped 3 bases and J dropped 0; count of bases not matched to a gene: 4. CDR3 loop: CAWRRQGNSYNEQFF. CDR3 DNA sequence: TGTGCCTGGAGGAGACAGGGGAACTCCTACAATGAGCAGTTCTTC.

The CDR3 region is CASSPVLGQPQHF. DNA of the CDR3: TGTGCCAGCTCACCGGTCCTAGGACAGCCCCAGCATTTT. The chain employs TRBV18 and TRBJ1-5; no reliable D call. Germline lookup yields CDR1 KGHSH and CDR2 LQKENI. CDR3 length: 13 residues. Deletions cut 3 bases from V and 7 bases from J, with 10 bases between.

The genes are TRBV27 and TRBJ2-7; 9 bases map to TRBD1. The CDR3 has 15 amino acids. From germline, CDR1 is MNHEY and CDR2 SMNVEV (reference sequence). V trimming: 5 bases; J trimming: 3 bases; junction bases outside the gene matches: 8. CDR3 region: CASSLKPGQGYEQYF. The CDR3 coding sequence is TGTGCCAGCAGTCTAAAACCGGGACAGGGCTACGAGCAGTACTTC.

The chain is built from TRBV10-3 and TRBJ2-5, with 7 bases that match TRBD2. The CDR3 length is 16 residues. Trimming at V came to 6 bases and at J to 4 bases, leaving 14 bases not matched to a gene. Germline V gene sequence: CDR1 ENHRY, CDR2 SYGVKD. The CDR3 DNA is TGTGCCATCAGCCCCAACGTGGCGGGAGTGGGAGAGACCCAGTACTTC. Protein sequence: CAISPNVAGVGETQYF.

The gene calls are TRBV6-5 and TRBJ2-7; TRBD1 is a possible D gene (6 bases). The germline V gene has CDR1 MNHEY and CDR2 SVGAGI. Deletions cut 5 bases from V and 3 bases from J, with 11 bases between. CDR3 length equals 13 residues. Here the CDR3 DNA reads TGTGCCAGCAGTCCCAGGGGAAGCTACGAGCAGTACTTC. It yields the protein CASSPRGSYEQYF.

The chain employs TRBV18 and TRBJ1-1; D is possibly TRBD1 (6 bases). Germline V CDR1 and CDR2: KGHSH, LQKENI. Trimming stripped 4 bases from V and 3 bases from J, with 18 bases between. This CDR3 comprises 16 residues. CDR3 sequence (DNA): TGTGCCAGCTCACAACTCCAGGGGTCGGATGACACTGAAGCTTTCTTT. Translating gives CASSQLQGSDDTEAFF.

This chain uses TRBV5-1 with TRBJ1-1; no firm D call. The ends were cut back, 0 bases at V and 4 bases at J, with 10 bases in the middle. This CDR3 spans 14 amino acids. The germline V gene has CDR1 SGHRS and CDR2 YFSETQ. CDR3 DNA sequence: TGCGCCAGCAGCTTGGTCTTAGGCGGCACTGAAGCTTTCTTT. This codes for CASSLVLGGTEAFF. The entire variable domain, with the rest obtained from reference TRBV5-1 and TRBJ1-1, is as follows: KAGVTQTPRYLIKTRGQQVTLSCSPISGHRSVSWYQQTPGQGLQFLFEYFSETQRNKGNFPGRFSGRQFSNSRSEMNVSTLELGDSALYLCASSLVLGGTEAFFGQGTRLTVV.

The chain combines TRBV4-1 with TRBJ2-3, with 11 nucleotides matching TRBD2. Germline trimming cut 0 bases from V and 1 base from J; bases unmatched to any gene: 3. Germline V gene data show CDR1 as MGHRA and CDR2 as YSYEKL. CDR3 length equals 17 residues. CDR3 sequence reads: CASSQERGLAGTDTQYF. DNA of the CDR3: TGCGCCAGCAGCCAAGAACGGGGACTAGCGGGCACAGATACGCAGTATTTT.

The gene calls are TRBV4-1 and TRBJ2-5; D perhaps matches TRBD1 (5 bases). Germline V CDR1 and CDR2: MGHRA, YSYEKL. The CDR3 loop spans 14 amino acids. With 4 bases removed from V and 2 bases from J, the gap between germline ends came to 11 bases. CDR3 loop: CASSLRQIQETQYF. The CDR3 region has the DNA TGCGCCAGCAGCCTCCGACAGATTCAAGAGACCCAGTACTTC.

The rearrangement links TRBV30 to TRBJ2-1; 7 bases align to TRBD1. Trimming at V came to 3 bases and at J to 6 bases, leaving 11 bases not matched to a gene. CDR1 is GTSNPN and CDR2 is SVGIG in the germline V gene (reference sequence). There are 15 residues in the CDR3. The CDR3 loop reads CAWSGFTGVGNEQFF. The CDR3 region has the DNA TGTGCCTGGAGCGGTTTCACAGGGGTGGGCAATGAGCAGTTCTTC.